This T cell receptor beta chain is from a study of chronic HIV infection and antiretroviral therapy. The junction had 7 bases not matched to a gene; V was cut back by 6 bases and J by 0 bases. Germline CDR1 MDHEN, CDR2 SYDVKM. CDR3 size: 16 residues. This clonotype showed up just a few times. TCRdb redid the calling of the 5' RACE reads with MiXCR, one entry per CDR3 protein. The table includes 40,000 to 50,000 distinct CDR3 sequences, about 18% detected once. The TCR comes from an adult who had HIV and had not received antiretroviral therapy, or was an uninfected healthy control (not recorded which). Sample: peripheral blood. V is TRBV28 and J is TRBJ2-3; the match to TRBD1 covers 9 bases. CDR3 sequence: CASRGDRESSTDTQYF. DNA for the CDR3: TGTGCCAGCAGGGGGGACAGGGAATCTAGCACAGATACGCAGTATTTT.